These T cell receptor beta chains were read from a single sample in a study of STAT3 mutations in large granular lymphocyte leukemia. Generated by immunoSEQ multiplex PCR, the TCRdb table keeps only in-frame clones and is missing some. The data contain about 1,700 clones, just under 60% of them singletons. The sequencing input was peripheral blood mononuclear cells. These receptors were collected from a woman in her 70s with T-cell large granular lymphocyte leukemia. Some clones in this sample may be carry-over from other donors' samples. CDR3s include the opening cysteine and the closing phenylalanine or tryptophan. D genes are given only for firm matches. Only some rows state a clone size, as once, few, many or a class for expanded clones.

abundance: -
d_gene: -
v_gene: TRBV30
j_gene: TRBJ1-3
CDR3nt: TGTGCCTGGAGTCGGGGGGCTGGAAACACCATATATTTT
CDR3aa: CAWSRGAGNTIYF

abundance: once
d_gene: -
v_gene: TRBV30
j_gene: TRBJ1-3
CDR3nt: TGTGCCTTGGAACAGGTCTCTGGAAACACCATATATTTT
CDR3aa: CALEQVSGNTIYF

abundance: -
d_gene: -
v_gene: TRBV7-9
j_gene: TRBJ2-3
CDR3nt: TGTGCCAGCATTAAAGAGGTGGGGTTGGGAGATACGCAGTATTTT
CDR3aa: CASIKEVGLGDTQYF

abundance: -
d_gene: TRBD1
v_gene: TRBV4-2
j_gene: TRBJ2-7
CDR3nt: TGTGCCAGCAGCCCCAACCCCAATCCGGGACAGGTGATTTTTTACGAGCAGTACTTC
CDR3aa: CASSPNPNPGQVIFYEQYF

abundance: -
d_gene: -
v_gene: TRBV18
j_gene: TRBJ2-1
CDR3nt: TGTGCCAGCTCGCTCAGGGGCAGACTATACAATGAGCAGTTCTTC
CDR3aa: CASSLRGRLYNEQFF

abundance: few
d_gene: TRBD1
v_gene: TRBV23-1
j_gene: TRBJ2-7
CDR3nt: TGCGCCAGCAGTCAATCCGGGACAGGGGCGGGCGAGCAGTACTTC
CDR3aa: CASSQSGTGAGEQYF

abundance: -
d_gene: TRBD1
v_gene: TRBV29-1
j_gene: TRBJ2-2
CDR3nt: TGCAGCGTTGGACAGGGAAGCGGGGAGCTGTTTTTT
CDR3aa: CSVGQGSGELFF

abundance: -
d_gene: TRBD1
v_gene: TRBV7-9
j_gene: TRBJ1-1
CDR3nt: TGTGCCAGCAGCCCGTTCCGGGACAGGGAGGTGGCTTTCTTT
CDR3aa: CASSPFRDREVAFF

abundance: -
d_gene: -
v_gene: TRBV25-1
j_gene: TRBJ1-3
CDR3nt: TGTGCCAGCAGTGCAGCTCCCCCGGTAAACACCATATATTTT
CDR3aa: CASSAAPPVNTIYF

abundance: -
d_gene: -
v_gene: TRBV5-1
j_gene: TRBJ1-1
CDR3nt: TGCGCCAGCAGCTTGTGGGGAGAGGGGGAAGCTTTCTTT
CDR3aa: CASSLWGEGEAFF

abundance: -
d_gene: -
v_gene: TRBV30
j_gene: TRBJ2-7
CDR3nt: TGTGCCTGGACTAGCTTCAGGGACGAGCAGTACTTC
CDR3aa: CAWTSFRDEQYF

abundance: -
d_gene: -
v_gene: TRBV25-1
j_gene: TRBJ2-7
CDR3nt: TGTGCCAGCAGTGAAGGGGCGCGGAACGAGCAGTACTTC
CDR3aa: CASSEGARNEQYF

abundance: -
d_gene: TRBD1
v_gene: TRBV30
j_gene: TRBJ1-2
CDR3nt: TGTGCCTGGGCCTCGACAGGGGCGACTGGCTACACCTTC
CDR3aa: CAWASTGATGYTF

abundance: large
d_gene: -
v_gene: TRBV28
j_gene: TRBJ2-7
CDR3nt: TGTGCCAGCAGTCCCTACTACGAGCAGTACTTC
CDR3aa: CASSPYYEQYF

abundance: -
d_gene: TRBD1
v_gene: TRBV18
j_gene: TRBJ2-3
CDR3nt: TGTGCCAGCTCCTCGTTACCGGGACAGGGAAGCGCAGATACGCAGTATTTT
CDR3aa: CASSSLPGQGSADTQYF

abundance: -
d_gene: -
v_gene: TRBV5-1
j_gene: TRBJ1-2
CDR3nt: TGCGCCAGCAGCTTGGGAGTTTGGACCACAACGACAAGTAATGGCTACACCTTC
CDR3aa: CASSLGVWTTTTSNGYTF

abundance: -
d_gene: TRBD1
v_gene: TRBV5-4
j_gene: TRBJ1-2
CDR3nt: TGTGCCAGCAGCGCAGGGGGGGCGCTGGGCTACACCTTC
CDR3aa: CASSAGGALGYTF

abundance: -
d_gene: TRBD1
v_gene: TRBV5-4
j_gene: TRBJ1-2
CDR3nt: TGTGCCAGCAGCGGGGACAGGGGGTATTTCTATGGCTACACCTTC
CDR3aa: CASSGDRGYFYGYTF

abundance: -
d_gene: -
v_gene: TRBV18
j_gene: TRBJ1-1
CDR3nt: TGTGCCAGCTCACCCGAGGAGATCCTGAACACTGAAGCTTTCTTT
CDR3aa: CASSPEEILNTEAFF

abundance: -
d_gene: -
v_gene: TRBV30
j_gene: TRBJ1-1
CDR3nt: TGTGCCTGGTTAGAGACGGGCGTAATCTTCTTT
CDR3aa: CAWLETGVIFF

abundance: -
d_gene: -
v_gene: TRBV14
j_gene: TRBJ1-2
CDR3nt: TGTGCCAGCAGCCAAGTCAGGGTTGACGGCTACACCTTC
CDR3aa: CASSQVRVDGYTF

abundance: -
d_gene: -
v_gene: TRBV18
j_gene: TRBJ2-3
CDR3nt: TGTGCCAGCTCACCACGGGTCACCGGAGGGGCAGATACGCAGTATTTT
CDR3aa: CASSPRVTGGADTQYF

abundance: -
d_gene: -
v_gene: TRBV29-1
j_gene: TRBJ2-7
CDR3nt: TGCAGCGTTGAACCAGGGGACCACGAGCAGTACTTC
CDR3aa: CSVEPGDHEQYF

abundance: -
d_gene: TRBD1
v_gene: TRBV4-1
j_gene: TRBJ1-2
CDR3nt: TGCGCCAGCAGCCAACCCGGGACAGGGGATGGCTACACCTTC
CDR3aa: CASSQPGTGDGYTF

abundance: -
d_gene: -
v_gene: TRBV5-1
j_gene: TRBJ1-4
CDR3nt: TGCGCCAGCAGCTTGACAGCAAATACGAATGAAAAACTGTTTTTT
CDR3aa: CASSLTANTNEKLFF

abundance: once
d_gene: TRBD1
v_gene: TRBV30
j_gene: TRBJ1-2
CDR3nt: TGTGCCTCGCCGGGGCAGGGGGATGGCTACACCTTC
CDR3aa: CASPGQGDGYTF

abundance: -
d_gene: -
v_gene: TRBV5-1
j_gene: TRBJ2-5
CDR3nt: TGCGCCAGCAGCGTGGGAGTAGGGGAGACCCAGTACTTC
CDR3aa: CASSVGVGETQYF